The 26 T cell receptor beta chains presented below share a single source sample, sequenced in a study of siplizumab effects on memory and regulatory T cells. The table came from immunoSEQ multiplex PCR; TCRdb's copy has only in-frame clones and leaves some out. Among 85,000 to 130,000 clones listed, 75% to 95% were seen once. The material sequenced was CD4+ T cells sorted from blood. Source of these receptors: a human donor in good health. Some clones in this sample may be carry-over from other donors' samples.

V usage is TRBV19 and J usage is TRBJ1-3; 7 bases line up with TRBD1. The trim removed 8 bases at V and 2 bases at J, leaving 9 bases unmatched. Germline V gene lookup returns CDR1 LNHDA and CDR2 SQIVND (reference sequence). The CDR3 length is 15 residues. CDR3 DNA: TGTGCCAGTCTCAGAGCTACAGGGGCTGGAAACACCATATATTTT. This encodes CASLRATGAGNTIYF.

This clone was picked up a small number of times. This sequence joins TRBV6-6 and TRBJ1-2; D gene uncertain. The CDR3 is 15 amino acids. The V gene lost 8 bases and the J gene lost 10 bases, with 26 bases spanning the gap. CDR1 is MNHNY and CDR2 is SVGAGI in the germline V gene (reference sequence). For the CDR3, the DNA is TGTGCCAGCGTGAGGAGGACTCCCAAAGGAAGGGTCTACACCTTC. Translation: CASVRRTPKGRVYTF.

This chain links TRBV6-4 with TRBJ2-3; D possibly uses TRBD1 or TRBD2 (5 bases each). CDR1 is MRHNA, CDR2 SNTAGT, per germline. The germline V and J ends were trimmed by 3 bases and 2 bases, with 15 bases remaining between them. The length of the CDR3 is 16 residues. The CDR3 DNA is TGTGCCAGCAGTGAGGACCTCGCCGGGGCCACAGATACGCAGTATTTT. This codes for CASSEDLAGATDTQYF.

The J gene is TRBJ2-2, the V gene TRBV10-1; 12 nucleotides align to TRBD2. Germline V gene data show CDR1 as WNHNN and CDR2 as SYGVQD (reference sequence). Trimming removed 6 bases from V and 2 bases from J; junction bases left unmatched: 13. The CDR3 sequence is 19 residues long. CDR3 nucleotides: TGCGCCAGCAGCTCTAGAAAGACTAGCGGGAGACTTAACACCGGGGAGCTGTTTTTT. Protein: CASSSRKTSGRLNTGELFF.

J is TRBJ2-2 and V is TRBV19; the match to TRBD1 covers 7 bases. There are 17 residues in the CDR3. The germline CDR1 and CDR2 sequences are LNHDA and SQIVND (reference sequence). The V gene end was trimmed by 4 bases and the J gene end by 3 bases; junction bases not matched to a gene: 11. CDR3 protein: CASSRYRDSRDTGELFF. CDR3 nucleotides: TGTGCCAGTAGTAGATACCGGGACAGCCGAGACACCGGGGAGCTGTTTTTT.

The V call is TRBV5-6, the J call TRBJ2-3; D uncertain. The CDR3 is 13 residues long. The germline CDR1 and CDR2 sequences are SGHDT and YYEEEE. V was trimmed by 0 bases and J by 1 base, leaving 3 bases between them. The CDR3 region is CASSLDRTDTQYF. The CDR3 DNA reads TGTGCCAGCAGCTTGGACCGCACAGATACGCAGTATTTT.

The gene calls are TRBV7-3 and TRBJ2-1; 14 nucleotides line up with TRBD2. With V trimmed by 2 bases and J by 4 bases, 7 bases remained unmatched. This CDR3 is built from 18 residues. Per germline, CDR1 SGHTA and CDR2 FQGTGA. The CDR3 nucleotides are TGTGCCAGCAGCTTACTATCTGGGACTAGCGGGGGATACAATGAGCAGTTCTTC. Amino acid sequence: CASSLLSGTSGGYNEQFF.

The chain uses TRBV7-9 and TRBJ2-2; D is uncertain. The germline gives CDR1 SEHNR, CDR2 FQNEAQ (reference sequence). Trimming shortened V by 5 bases and J by 4 bases, and 17 bases separated the two germline ends. CDR3 length: 16 residues. Here the CDR3 reads CASSPLGRSGTGELFF. The CDR3 bases are TGTGCCAGCAGCCCCCTGGGCCGGTCGGGCACCGGGGAGCTGTTTTTT.

The chain recombines TRBV7-2 with TRBJ2-1, with D perhaps TRBD1 (5 bases). Per the germline V gene, CDR1 is SGHTA and CDR2 is FQGNSA. V gave up 4 bases and J gave up 5 bases, with 9 bases separating them. This CDR3 spans 13 amino acids. CDR3 DNA sequence: TGTGCCAGCAGCTCCCGACAGCACAATGAGCAGTTCTTC. Its translation is CASSSRQHNEQFF.

CDR3 nucleotides: TGTGCCAGTAGTGCCACGACAGGGCTTGATCAGCCCCAGCATTTT. Translation gives CASSATTGLDQPQHF. The V gene is TRBV19, the J gene TRBJ1-5; TRBD1 agrees at 7 bases. The V and J ends lost 5 bases and 5 bases, in that order; junction bases with no gene match: 9. The CDR3 length is 15 residues. The germline CDR1 and CDR2 sequences are LNHDA and SQIVND (reference sequence).

This clone is a singleton in its sample. The rearrangement joins TRBV5-1 to TRBJ1-2; no definite D call. The germline V and J ends were trimmed by 0 bases and 0 bases, with 9 bases remaining between them. Germline CDR1 is SGHRS and CDR2 is YFSETQ. The CDR3 has 15 residues. CDR3 sequence (DNA): TGCGCCAGCAGCTTGGGAGGAGTTGCTAACTATGGCTACACCTTC. Its protein product is CASSLGGVANYGYTF.

The V gene is TRBV2, the J gene TRBJ2-1; 7 bases align to TRBD2. The trim removed 7 bases at V and 5 bases at J, leaving 11 bases unmatched. Germline CDR1 and CDR2: SNHLY and FYNNEI. The CDR3 loop spans 15 amino acids. The CDR3 DNA reads as TGTGCCAGCACCCTGTGGGACTACACCAACAATGAGCAGTTCTTC. This codes for CASTLWDYTNNEQFF. The entire variable domain, with the rest obtained from reference TRBV2 and TRBJ2-1, is as follows: EPEVTQTPSHQVTQMGQEVILRCVPISNHLYFYWYRQILGQKVEFLVSFYNNEISEKSEIFDDQFSVERPDGSNFTLKIRSTKLEDSAMYFCASTLWDYTNNEQFFGPGTRLTVL.

V and J are TRBV7-3 and TRBJ2-1; no firm D call. The CDR3 is made up of 17 amino acids. The germline V gene encodes CDR1 SGHTA and CDR2 FQGTGA. V was shortened by 1 base and J by 1 base, with 14 bases between the two germline ends. The CDR3 sequence: CASSLNAPVGSYNEQFF. CDR3 in DNA: TGTGCCAGCAGCTTAAATGCCCCGGTCGGATCCTACAATGAGCAGTTCTTC.

The gene calls are TRBV11-2 and TRBJ1-2; possibly TRBD1 for D (6 bases). Germline values: CDR1 SGHAT, CDR2 FQNNGV. This CDR3 comprises 17 residues. V was clipped by 1 base and J by 1 base, with 16 bases between them. CDR3 region: CASSLVHRALGNYGYTF. The CDR3 nucleotides are TGTGCCAGCAGCTTAGTACACAGGGCCCTGGGTAACTATGGCTACACCTTC.

This chain joins TRBV2 and TRBJ2-5; 12 nucleotides agree with TRBD2. J gave up 4 bases and V 5 bases, and 5 bases lay outside the gene matches. This CDR3 spans 15 amino acids. Germline loops: CDR1 SNHLY, CDR2 FYNNEI. The DNA of the CDR3 is TGTGCCAGCAGTCCGCTAGCGGGAGGGCCAGAGACCCAGTACTTC. It yields the protein CASSPLAGGPETQYF.

The chain couples TRBV6-1 to TRBJ2-3; D is unclear. Germline values: CDR1 MNHNS, CDR2 SASEGT. The CDR3 totals 11 residues. V dropped 2 bases and J dropped 5 bases, with 2 bases sitting between them. CDR3 loop: CASSEKDTQYF. The CDR3 DNA reads TGTGCCAGCAGTGAAAAAGATACGCAGTATTTT.

The chain is built from TRBV30 and TRBJ2-3; either TRBD1 or TRBD2 may supply D (5 bases each). This CDR3 spans 14 amino acids. Trimming removed 3 bases from V and 3 bases from J, with 13 bases in between. The germline V gene encodes CDR1 GTSNPN and CDR2 SVGIG (reference sequence). The CDR3 DNA follows: TGTGCCTGGAGGGACTTGGCAGGGACAGATACGCAGTATTTT. The encoded protein is CAWRDLAGTDTQYF.

This chain links TRBV9 with TRBJ2-5; TRBD1 or TRBD2 may be the D gene (5 bases each). With 4 bases removed from V and 0 bases from J, the gap between germline ends came to 16 bases. The CDR3 runs 16 residues. Per the germline V gene, CDR1 is SGDLS and CDR2 is YYNGEE. Here the CDR3 reads CASSLSGAPYQETQYF. Written as DNA, the CDR3 is TGTGCCAGCAGCCTTTCCGGGGCACCATACCAAGAGACCCAGTACTTC.

V gene TRBV9 combines with J gene TRBJ2-2; D perhaps matches TRBD1 (5 bases). The CDR3 spans 15 residues. V was clipped by 0 bases and J by 1 base, with 7 bases between them. CDR1 SGDLS and CDR2 YYNGEE come from the germline V gene. CDR3 sequence reads: CASSVVGQNTGELFF. For the CDR3, the DNA is TGTGCCAGCAGCGTAGTTGGACAGAACACCGGGGAGCTGTTTTTT.

The CDR3 region is CASSLANGYTF. CDR3 DNA sequence: TGTGCCAGCAGCTTGGCCAATGGCTACACCTTC. The genes are TRBV5-4 and TRBJ1-2, with D uncertain. The V end was cut by 0 bases, the J end by 6 bases, with 3 bases between. The CDR3 sequence is 11 residues long. CDR1 is SGHNT and CDR2 is YYREEE in the germline V gene (reference sequence).

This clone appeared a single time. The rearrangement uses TRBV18 and TRBJ2-1, with 11 bases matching TRBD2. CDR1 KGHSH and CDR2 LQKENI come from the germline V gene. The CDR3 runs 16 residues. After removal of 5 bases from V and 5 bases from J, the junction contained 8 bases not matched to a gene. The CDR3 sequence is CASSGASGRPDNEQFF. DNA for the CDR3: TGTGCCAGCTCAGGGGCTAGCGGGAGGCCCGACAATGAGCAGTTCTTC.

V usage is TRBV29-1 and J usage is TRBJ2-3; the D gene is possibly TRBD1 (5 bases). The CDR3 loop spans 12 amino acids. Germline CDR1 reads SQVTM; CDR2 reads ANQGSEA. Trimming shortened V by 7 bases and J by 0 bases, and 8 bases separated the two germline ends. The CDR3: CSGQLSTDTQYF. Here the CDR3 DNA reads TGCAGCGGACAGCTTAGCACAGATACGCAGTATTTT.

The chain links TRBV29-1 to TRBJ2-1; perhaps TRBD2 as D (6 bases). The CDR3 extends over 15 amino acids. The germline CDR1 and CDR2 sequences are SQVTM and ANQGSEA. The V and J ends lost 7 bases and 3 bases respectively, with 19 bases between them. Here the CDR3 reads CSGYTSEGLYNEQFF. CDR3 in DNA: TGCAGCGGATATACATCCGAGGGACTCTACAATGAGCAGTTCTTC.

The rearrangement joins TRBV19 to TRBJ2-2, with D possibly TRBD2 on 5 matching bases. CDR1 is LNHDA, CDR2 SQIVND, per germline (reference sequence). V dropped 10 bases and J dropped 0 bases, with 24 bases sitting between them. CDR3 size: 18 residues. Written as DNA, the CDR3 is TGTGCCACCCAGAGGGCAGGCCGATACAACCCGAACACCGGGGAGCTGTTTTTT. The encoded protein is CATQRAGRYNPNTGELFF.

The CDR3 sequence: CASSEDGRYNQPQHF. CDR3 nucleotide sequence: TGTGCCAGCAGCGAGGACGGCCGGTACAATCAGCCCCAGCATTTT. The V call is TRBV7-2, the J call TRBJ1-5; D is unresolved. The V end was cut by 5 bases, the J end by 3 bases, with 14 bases between. This CDR3 has 15 residues. Germline V gene lookup returns CDR1 SGHTA and CDR2 FQGNSA. Combining the CDR3 with reference TRBV7-2 and TRBJ1-5 gives the whole variable domain GAGVSQSPSNKVTEKGKDVELRCDPISGHTALYWYRQSLGQGLEFLIYFQGNSAPDKSGLPSDRFSAERTGGSVSTLTIQRTQQEDSAVYLCASSEDGRYNQPQHFGDGTRLSIL.

This clone has a single count. The chain links TRBV2 to TRBJ2-1; 9 bases match TRBD2. Germline values: CDR1 SNHLY, CDR2 FYNNEI. With 1 base clipped from V and 5 bases from J, the junction kept 3 bases outside the gene matches. The CDR3 has 15 amino acids. The CDR3 DNA reads TGTGCCAGCAGTGAAGAGCGGGAGGTTCACAATGAGCAGTTCTTC. This sequence encodes CASSEEREVHNEQFF.